One T cell receptor beta chain is described in this entry. Specified time point: pretreatment peripheral blood. These data come from a study of PD-L1 blockade in urothelial cancer. Study as a whole: Before enrollment, 0 to 3 chemotherapy regimens had been given to patients.

Method: immunoSEQ multiplex PCR; TCRdb's copy keeps in-frame clones and lacks some. There are about 49,000 clones in the sample; approximately 85% occur only once, and 10% lies in the top ten. CDR1 is SGHRS, CDR2 YFSETQ, per germline. There are 15 residues in the CDR3. Trimming removed 5 bases from V and 1 base from J, with 16 bases in between. This clonotype originated in a man between 70 and 80 years old with urothelial cancer. The source was PBMCs, collected around atezolizumab (anti-PD-L1) treatment. The chain uses TRBV5-1 and TRBJ2-7, with TRBD2 as a possible D gene (6 bases). The CDR3 DNA is TGCGCCAGCAGGGATATGACTAGTTTGTCCTACGAGCAGTACTTC. It translates to CASRDMTSLSYEQYF.